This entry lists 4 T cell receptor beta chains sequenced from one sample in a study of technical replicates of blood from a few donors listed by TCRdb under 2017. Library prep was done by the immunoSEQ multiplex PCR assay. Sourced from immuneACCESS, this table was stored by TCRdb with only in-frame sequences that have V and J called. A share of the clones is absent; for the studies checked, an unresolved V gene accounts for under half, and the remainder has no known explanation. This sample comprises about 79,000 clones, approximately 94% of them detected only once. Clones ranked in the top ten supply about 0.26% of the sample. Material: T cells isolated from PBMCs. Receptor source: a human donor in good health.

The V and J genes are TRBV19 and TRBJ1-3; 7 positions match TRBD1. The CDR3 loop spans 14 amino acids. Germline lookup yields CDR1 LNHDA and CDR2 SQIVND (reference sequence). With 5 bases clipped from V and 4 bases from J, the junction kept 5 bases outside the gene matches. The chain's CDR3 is CASSHRGDGNTIYF. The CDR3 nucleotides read TGTGCCAGTAGTCACAGGGGAGACGGAAACACCATATATTTT.

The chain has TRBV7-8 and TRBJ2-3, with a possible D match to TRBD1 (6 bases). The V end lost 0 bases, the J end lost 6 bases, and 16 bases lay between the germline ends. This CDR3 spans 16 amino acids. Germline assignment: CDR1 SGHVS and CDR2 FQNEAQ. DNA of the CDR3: TGTGCCAGCAGCTTAGCCCCAGGGGATGCTGCGGATACGCAGTATTTT. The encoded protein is CASSLAPGDAADTQYF.

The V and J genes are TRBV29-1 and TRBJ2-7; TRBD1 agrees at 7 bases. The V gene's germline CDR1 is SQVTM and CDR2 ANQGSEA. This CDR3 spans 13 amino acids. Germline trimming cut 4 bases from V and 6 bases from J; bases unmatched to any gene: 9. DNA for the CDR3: TGCAGCGTTGGACCGGGACAGCCTGCCGAGCAGTACTTC. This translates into CSVGPGQPAEQYF.

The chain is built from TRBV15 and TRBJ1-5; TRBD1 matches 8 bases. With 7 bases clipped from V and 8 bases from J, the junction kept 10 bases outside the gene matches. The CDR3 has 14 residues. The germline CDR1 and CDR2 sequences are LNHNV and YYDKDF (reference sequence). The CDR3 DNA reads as TGTGCCACCAATAGTGGACAGGGTGTGGAGCCCCAGCATTTT. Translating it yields CATNSGQGVEPQHF.